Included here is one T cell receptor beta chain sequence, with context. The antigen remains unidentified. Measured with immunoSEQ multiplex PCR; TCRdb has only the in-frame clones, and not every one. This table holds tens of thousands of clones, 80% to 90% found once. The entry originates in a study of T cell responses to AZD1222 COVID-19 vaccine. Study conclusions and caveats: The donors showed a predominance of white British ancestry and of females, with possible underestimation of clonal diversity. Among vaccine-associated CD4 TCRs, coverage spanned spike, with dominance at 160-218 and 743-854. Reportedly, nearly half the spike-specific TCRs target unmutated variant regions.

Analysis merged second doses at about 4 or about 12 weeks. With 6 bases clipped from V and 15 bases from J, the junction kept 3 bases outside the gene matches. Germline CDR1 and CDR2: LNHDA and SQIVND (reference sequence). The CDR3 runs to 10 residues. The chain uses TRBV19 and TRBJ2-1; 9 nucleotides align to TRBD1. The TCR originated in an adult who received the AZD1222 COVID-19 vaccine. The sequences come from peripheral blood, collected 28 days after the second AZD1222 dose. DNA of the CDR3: TGTGCCAGTAGGGGGACAGGGTGGTTCTTC. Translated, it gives CASRGTGWFF.